This T cell receptor (beta chain) was captured in a study of T-cell memory formation after mild COVID-19. Study information: In these data, TCR clusters were largely donor specific.

This clonotype was seen a few times. Antigen unknown. TCRdb processed the 5' RACE reads anew with MiXCR; each CDR3 protein has one entry. This sample yields hundreds of thousands of distinct CDR3 sequences, of which 25% to 30% are seen a single time; 13% belongs to the top ten. Deletions cut 6 bases from V and 2 bases from J, with 26 bases between. This CDR3 has 19 amino acids. General study points: Contracting CD8+ clones were enriched in EMRA, CD4+ mainly in CM and EM.

The clonotype comes from an adult woman who had mild COVID-19 (a few samples of this study predate the infection). Cell type and time point are not known. This chain links TRBV12-3 or TRBV12-4 with TRBJ1-5; D remains unclear. Material: PBMCs or a T cell subset sorted from them (not recorded which). The CDR3 spells CASRDIKAGTTEGNQPQHF. The CDR3 DNA is TGTGCCAGCAGAGACATTAAGGCGGGAACCACAGAGGGCAATCAGCCCCAGCATTTT.